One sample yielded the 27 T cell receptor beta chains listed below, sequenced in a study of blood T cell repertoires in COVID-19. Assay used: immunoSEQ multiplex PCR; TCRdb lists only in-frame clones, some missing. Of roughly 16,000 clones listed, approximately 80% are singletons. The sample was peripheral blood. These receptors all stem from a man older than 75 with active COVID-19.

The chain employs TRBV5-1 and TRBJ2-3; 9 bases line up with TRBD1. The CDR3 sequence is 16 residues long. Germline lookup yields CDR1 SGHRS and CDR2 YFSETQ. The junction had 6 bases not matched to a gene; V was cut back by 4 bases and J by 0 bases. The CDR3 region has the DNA TGCGCCAGCAGCATCGGACAGGGGTCTAGCACAGATACGCAGTATTTT. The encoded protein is CASSIGQGSSTDTQYF.

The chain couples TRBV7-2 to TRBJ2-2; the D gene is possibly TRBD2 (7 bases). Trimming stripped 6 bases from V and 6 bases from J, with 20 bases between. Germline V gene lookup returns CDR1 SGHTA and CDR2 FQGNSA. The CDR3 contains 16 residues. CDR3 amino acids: CASRGGATSPAGELFF. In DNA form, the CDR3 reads TGTGCCAGCAGGGGGGGGGCTACTAGTCCCGCCGGGGAGCTGTTTTTT.

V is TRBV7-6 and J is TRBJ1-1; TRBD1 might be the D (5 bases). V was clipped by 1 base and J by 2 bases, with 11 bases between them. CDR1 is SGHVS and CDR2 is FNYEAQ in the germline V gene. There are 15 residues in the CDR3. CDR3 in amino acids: CASSLGAGGNTEAFF. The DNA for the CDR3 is TGTGCCAGCAGCTTAGGAGCCGGGGGAAACACTGAAGCTTTCTTT.

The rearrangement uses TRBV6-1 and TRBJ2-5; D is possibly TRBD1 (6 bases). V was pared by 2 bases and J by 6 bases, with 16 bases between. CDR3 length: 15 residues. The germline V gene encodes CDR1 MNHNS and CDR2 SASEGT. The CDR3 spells CASSESVPRGKTQYF. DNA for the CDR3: TGTGCCAGCAGTGAAAGCGTGCCGAGGGGGAAGACCCAGTACTTC.

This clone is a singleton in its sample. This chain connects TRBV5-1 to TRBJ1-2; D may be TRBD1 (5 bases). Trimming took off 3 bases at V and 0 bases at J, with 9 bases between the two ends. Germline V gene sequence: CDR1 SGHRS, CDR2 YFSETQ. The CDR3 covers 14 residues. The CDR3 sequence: CASSSRQTNYGYTF. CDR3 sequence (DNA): TGCGCCAGCAGCTCCCGACAGACTAACTATGGCTACACCTTC.

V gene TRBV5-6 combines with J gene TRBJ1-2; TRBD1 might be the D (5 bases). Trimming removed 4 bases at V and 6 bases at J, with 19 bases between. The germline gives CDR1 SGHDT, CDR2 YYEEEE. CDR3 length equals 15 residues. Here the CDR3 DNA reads TGTGCCAGCAGCGACCCCGCAGGGAAAGGGGATGGCTACACCTTC. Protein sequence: CASSDPAGKGDGYTF.

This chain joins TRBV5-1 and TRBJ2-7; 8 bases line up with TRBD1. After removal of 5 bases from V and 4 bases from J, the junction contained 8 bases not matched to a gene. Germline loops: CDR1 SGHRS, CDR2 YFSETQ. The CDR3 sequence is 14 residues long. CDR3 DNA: TGCGCCAGCAGACCCGGACAGGGTGGGTACGAGCAGTACTTC. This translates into CASRPGQGGYEQYF.

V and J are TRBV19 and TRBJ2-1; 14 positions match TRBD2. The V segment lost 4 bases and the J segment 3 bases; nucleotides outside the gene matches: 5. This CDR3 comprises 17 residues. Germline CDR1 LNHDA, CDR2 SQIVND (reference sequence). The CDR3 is CASSTRLAGGLYNEQFF. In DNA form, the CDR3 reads TGTGCCAGTAGTACCCGACTAGCGGGAGGGCTCTACAATGAGCAGTTCTTC. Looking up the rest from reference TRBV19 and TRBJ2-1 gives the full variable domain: DGGITQSPKYLFRKEGQNVTLSCEQNLNHDAMYWYRQDPGQGLRLIYYSQIVNDFQKGDIAEGYSVSREKKESFPLTVTSAQKNPTAFYLCASSTRLAGGLYNEQFFGPGTRLTVL.

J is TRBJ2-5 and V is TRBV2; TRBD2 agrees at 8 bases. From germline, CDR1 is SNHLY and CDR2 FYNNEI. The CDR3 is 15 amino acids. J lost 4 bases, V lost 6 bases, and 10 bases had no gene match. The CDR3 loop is CASSPTSATGETQYF. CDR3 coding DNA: TGTGCCAGCAGCCCGACTAGCGCAACCGGAGAGACCCAGTACTTC.

CDR3: CASPDLRAANTGELFF. In DNA, the CDR3 is TGTGCCAGCCCGGATCTGCGGGCCGCGAACACCGGGGAGCTGTTTTTT. The V gene is TRBV7-3, the J gene TRBJ1-3, with a possible D match to TRBD2 (5 bases). TRBJ2-2 matches the DNA end more closely, so the J call is doubtful. This CDR3 contains 16 residues. Germline CDR1 and CDR2: SGHTA and FQGTGA.

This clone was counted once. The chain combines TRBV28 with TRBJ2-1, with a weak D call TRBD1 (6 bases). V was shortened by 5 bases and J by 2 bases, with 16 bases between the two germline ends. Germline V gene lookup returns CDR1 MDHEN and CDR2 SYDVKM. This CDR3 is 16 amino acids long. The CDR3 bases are TGTGCCAGCAGTCCCCCCCGGACAGTTCCCTACAATGAGCAGTTCTTC. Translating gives CASSPPRTVPYNEQFF.

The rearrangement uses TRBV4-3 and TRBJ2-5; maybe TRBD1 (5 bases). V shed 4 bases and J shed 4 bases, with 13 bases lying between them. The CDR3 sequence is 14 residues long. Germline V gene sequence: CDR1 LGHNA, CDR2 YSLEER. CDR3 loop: CASSLQRGLETQYF. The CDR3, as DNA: TGCGCCAGCAGCCTCCAAAGGGGCTTAGAGACCCAGTACTTC.

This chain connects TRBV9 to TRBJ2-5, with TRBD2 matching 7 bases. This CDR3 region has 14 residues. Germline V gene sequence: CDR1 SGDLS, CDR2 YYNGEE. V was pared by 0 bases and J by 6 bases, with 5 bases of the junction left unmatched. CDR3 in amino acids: CASSVGGSQQTQYF. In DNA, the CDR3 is TGTGCCAGCAGCGTAGGCGGGAGTCAACAGACCCAGTACTTC.

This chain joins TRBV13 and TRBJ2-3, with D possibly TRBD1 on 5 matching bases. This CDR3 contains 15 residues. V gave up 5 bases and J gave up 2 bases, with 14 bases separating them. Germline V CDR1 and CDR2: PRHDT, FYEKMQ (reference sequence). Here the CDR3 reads CASSADRSFTDTQYF. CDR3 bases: TGTGCCAGCAGCGCAGACAGATCTTTCACAGATACGCAGTATTTT. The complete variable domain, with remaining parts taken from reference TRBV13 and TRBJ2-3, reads AAGVIQSPRHLIKEKRETATLKCYPIPRHDTVYWYQQGPGQDPQFLISFYEKMQSDKGSIPDRFSAQQFSDYHSELNMSSLELGDSALYFCASSADRSFTDTQYFGPGTRLTVL.

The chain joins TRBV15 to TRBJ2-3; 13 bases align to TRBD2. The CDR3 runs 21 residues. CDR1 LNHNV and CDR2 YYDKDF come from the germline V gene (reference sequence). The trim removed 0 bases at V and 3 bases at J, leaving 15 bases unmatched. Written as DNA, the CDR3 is TGTGCCACCAGCAGAGAGGTGCCCGGACTAGCGGGAGTACGGGGAACAGATACGCAGTATTTT. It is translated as CATSREVPGLAGVRGTDTQYF.

CDR3 nucleotides: TGTGCCTCAGCGGGGGGTCCTGGGGCCAACGTCCTGACTTTC. It encodes CASAGGPGANVLTF. The V gene is TRBV27, the J gene TRBJ2-6; 9 positions agree with TRBD2. J lost 2 bases, V lost 11 bases, and 4 bases had no gene match. Germline CDR1 reads MNHEY; CDR2 reads SMNVEV (reference sequence). The CDR3 has 14 amino acids. Supplemented by reference TRBV27 and TRBJ2-6, the full variable domain reads EAQVTQNPRYLITVTGKKLTVTCSQNMNHEYMSWYRQDPGLGLRQIYYSMNVEVTDKGDVPEGYKVSRKEKRNFPLILESPSPNQTSLYFCASAGGPGANVLTFGAGSRLTVL.

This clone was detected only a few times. CDR3 DNA sequence: TGTGCCAGCAGTTCCACAAGGACTAGCGGGAGCCGTAATGAGCAGTTCTTC. Residues: CASSSTRTSGSRNEQFF. The V gene is TRBV28, the J gene TRBJ2-1; 13 positions agree with TRBD2. V shed 4 bases, J shed 7 bases, and the junction held 10 bases outside the gene matches. The germline V gene has CDR1 MDHEN and CDR2 SYDVKM. The CDR3 contains 17 residues.

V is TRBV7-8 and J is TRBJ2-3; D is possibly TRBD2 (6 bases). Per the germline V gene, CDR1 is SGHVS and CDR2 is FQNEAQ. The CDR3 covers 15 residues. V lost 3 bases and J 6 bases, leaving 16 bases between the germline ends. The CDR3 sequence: CASSLERRGVDTQYF. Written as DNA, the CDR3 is TGTGCCAGCAGCTTGGAGCGGCGGGGCGTGGATACGCAGTATTTT.

This CDR3 reads CASSRGPTGELFF. The DNA for the CDR3 is TGTGCCAGCAGTAGGGGGCCCACCGGGGAGCTGTTTTTT. This rearrangement joins TRBV2 to TRBJ2-2, with 7 bases aligning to TRBD1. Trimming took 5 bases from V and 4 from J; bases not matched to a gene: 1. Germline V gene sequence: CDR1 SNHLY, CDR2 FYNNEI. This CDR3 comprises 13 residues.

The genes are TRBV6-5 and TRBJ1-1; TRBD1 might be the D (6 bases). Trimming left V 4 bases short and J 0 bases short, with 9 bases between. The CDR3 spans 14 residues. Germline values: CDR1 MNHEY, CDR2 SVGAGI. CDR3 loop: CASSWGTMNTEAFF. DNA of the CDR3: TGTGCCAGCAGTTGGGGGACAATGAACACTGAAGCTTTCTTT.

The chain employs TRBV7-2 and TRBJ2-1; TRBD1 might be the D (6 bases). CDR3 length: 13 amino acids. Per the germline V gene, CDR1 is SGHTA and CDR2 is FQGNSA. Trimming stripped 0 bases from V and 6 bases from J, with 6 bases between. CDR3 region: CASSLARGNEQFF. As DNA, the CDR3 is TGTGCCAGCAGCTTAGCCAGGGGCAATGAGCAGTTCTTC.

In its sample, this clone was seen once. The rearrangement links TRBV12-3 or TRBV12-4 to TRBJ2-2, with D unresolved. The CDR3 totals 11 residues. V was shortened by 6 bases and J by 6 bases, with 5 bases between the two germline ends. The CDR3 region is CASSLSGELFF. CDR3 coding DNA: TGTGCCAGCAGCCTGTCCGGGGAGCTGTTTTTT.

CDR3 in amino acids: CASSQGGSNQPQHF. In DNA, the CDR3 is TGTGCCAGCAGCCAGGGTGGGAGCAATCAGCCCCAGCATTTT. The chain joins TRBV7-9 to TRBJ1-5; D possibly corresponds to TRBD1 (5 bases). The CDR3 extends over 14 amino acids. Germline V CDR1 and CDR2: SEHNR, FQNEAQ (reference sequence). Trimming took 5 bases from V and 1 from J, leaving 9 bases between them.

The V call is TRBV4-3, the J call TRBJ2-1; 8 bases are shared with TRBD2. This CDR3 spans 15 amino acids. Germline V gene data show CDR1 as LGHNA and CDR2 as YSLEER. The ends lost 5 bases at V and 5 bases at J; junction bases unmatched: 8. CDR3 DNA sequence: TGCGCCAGCAGCGTACAGCGGGGGTATAACAATGAGCAGTTCTTC. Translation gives CASSVQRGYNNEQFF.

The CDR3 DNA follows: TGTGCCAGCAGCCAAGATCCTCGGACTAGCGGGAGCCACGAGCAGTACTTC. Amino acids: CASSQDPRTSGSHEQYF. V usage is TRBV3-1 (or the pseudogene TRBV3-2) and J usage is TRBJ2-7, with 13 bases identical to TRBD2. The V segment lost 0 bases and the J segment 5 bases; nucleotides outside the gene matches: 7. This CDR3 comprises 17 residues. CDR1 LGHDT and CDR2 YNNKEL come from the germline V gene (reference sequence).

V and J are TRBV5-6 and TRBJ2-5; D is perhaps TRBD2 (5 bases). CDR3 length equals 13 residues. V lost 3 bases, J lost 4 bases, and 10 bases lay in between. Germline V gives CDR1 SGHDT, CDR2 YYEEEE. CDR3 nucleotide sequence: TGTGCCAGCAGCTCCTATACTAGAGAGACCCAGTACTTC. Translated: CASSSYTRETQYF.

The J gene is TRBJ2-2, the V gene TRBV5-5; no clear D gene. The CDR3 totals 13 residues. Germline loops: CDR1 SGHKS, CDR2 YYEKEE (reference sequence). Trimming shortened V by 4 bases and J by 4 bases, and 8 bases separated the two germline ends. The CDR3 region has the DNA TGTGCCAGCAGCGGGCAAGTCACCGGGGAGCTGTTTTTT. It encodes CASSGQVTGELFF.